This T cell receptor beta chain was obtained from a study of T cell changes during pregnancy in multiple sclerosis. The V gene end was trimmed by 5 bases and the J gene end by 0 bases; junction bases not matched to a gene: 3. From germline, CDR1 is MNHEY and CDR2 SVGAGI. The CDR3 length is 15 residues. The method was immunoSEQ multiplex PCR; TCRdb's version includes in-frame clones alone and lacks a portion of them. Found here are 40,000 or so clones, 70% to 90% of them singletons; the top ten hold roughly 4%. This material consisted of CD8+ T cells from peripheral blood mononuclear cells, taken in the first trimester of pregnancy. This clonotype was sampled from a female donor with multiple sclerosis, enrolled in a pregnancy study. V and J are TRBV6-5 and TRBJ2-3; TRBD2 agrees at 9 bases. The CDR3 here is CASSRLAASTDTQYF. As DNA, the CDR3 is TGTGCCAGCAGTCGACTAGCGGCTAGCACAGATACGCAGTATTTT.